Listed here are 10 T cell receptor beta chains from one sample, sequenced in a study. TCRdb called the RT-PCR reads again in MiXCR, with one record for every CDR3 protein. Of about 700,000 distinct CDR3 sequences in the sample, 13% to 15% were seen once. Sequencing was carried out using memory CD4+ T cells from blood. Receptor source: a female donor in good health, serving as a healthy control.

This clonotype has at least ten counts. The V gene is TRBV5-1, the J gene TRBJ2-1, with TRBD1 matching over 8 bases. J gave up 1 base and V 0 bases, and 0 bases lay outside the gene matches. Per the germline V gene, CDR1 is SGHRS and CDR2 is YFSETQ. This CDR3 comprises 15 residues. The CDR3 nucleotides read TGCGCCAGCAGCTTGGGGGACAGGTCCTACAATGAGCAGTTCTTC. It encodes CASSLGDRSYNEQFF.

The rearrangement uses TRBV6-1 and TRBJ2-3; 7 nucleotides line up with TRBD1. With 2 bases clipped from V and 4 bases from J, the junction kept 6 bases outside the gene matches. Germline V CDR1 and CDR2: MNHNS, SASEGT. The CDR3 contains 15 residues. The CDR3 reads CASSESGGKADTQYF. DNA of the CDR3: TGTGCCAGCAGTGAATCAGGGGGTAAAGCAGATACGCAGTATTTT.

The V call is TRBV10-2, the J call TRBJ2-2; no firm D call. The CDR3 is made up of 13 amino acids. Per the germline V gene, CDR1 is WSHSY and CDR2 is SAAADI. V was cut by 6 bases and J by 6 bases, with 11 bases left in between. In DNA, the CDR3 is TGCGCCAGCAGCATCACAAGGGCCGGGGAGCTGTTTTTT. This sequence encodes CASSITRAGELFF.

This clonotype was counted at least ten times. V is TRBV5-6 and J is TRBJ2-7; D is uncertain. From germline, CDR1 is SGHDT and CDR2 YYEEEE. Trimming cost V 4 bases and J 0 bases, with 14 bases left between them. The CDR3 totals 15 residues. The CDR3 sequence is CASSRIAASSYEQYF. The CDR3 DNA reads TGTGCCAGCAGCCGTATAGCAGCTAGCTCCTACGAGCAGTACTTC.

This clonotype was counted a few times. This chain links TRBV6-2 or TRBV6-3 with TRBJ2-1, with TRBD2 identical over 9 bases. The CDR3 length is 16 residues. The V gene end was trimmed by 2 bases and the J gene end by 4 bases; junction bases not matched to a gene: 6. CDR1 and CDR2 (germline): MNHEY, SVGEGT. The CDR3 DNA sequence: TGTGCCAGCAGTTACGGTAGCGGGGGCACATACAATGAGCAGTTCTTC. It specifies CASSYGSGGTYNEQFF.

V and J are TRBV18 and TRBJ1-4, with a tentative D call TRBD1 (6 bases). Germline V gene data show CDR1 as KGHSH and CDR2 as LQKENI. The V end lost 4 bases, the J end lost 6 bases, and 12 bases lay between the germline ends. The CDR3 is 14 amino acids. Here the CDR3 DNA reads TGTGCCAGCTCACGGACAGACCGGGATGAAAAACTGTTTTTT. Amino acids: CASSRTDRDEKLFF.

The chain recombines TRBV29-1 with TRBJ1-2; maybe TRBD1 (5 bases). The germline gives CDR1 SQVTM, CDR2 ANQGSEA. Trimming shortened V by 7 bases and J by 1 base, and 7 bases separated the two germline ends. This CDR3 spans 11 amino acids. The CDR3 loop reads CSGGNNYGYTF. The DNA for the CDR3 is TGCAGCGGGGGGAATAACTATGGCTACACCTTC.

This clonotype was counted ten times or more. The J gene is TRBJ2-5, the V gene TRBV27, with D possibly being TRBD1 (5 bases). V was clipped by 0 bases and J by 1 base, with 9 bases between them. The CDR3 length is 15 residues. Germline CDR1 MNHEY, CDR2 SMNVEV (reference sequence). CDR3 sequence (DNA): TGTGCCAGCAGTTTATCGCGACAGTTCCAAGAGACCCAGTACTTC. Its translation is CASSLSRQFQETQYF.

This clonotype has more than one count but fewer than ten. This chain joins TRBV3-1 and TRBJ1-2; D is undetermined. The CDR3 runs to 12 residues. Germline CDR1 LGHDT, CDR2 YNNKEL (reference sequence). V was trimmed by 2 bases and J by 8 bases, leaving 9 bases between them. The CDR3 DNA reads TGTGCCAGCAGCCAAAACACGAAAGGCTACACCTTC. Amino acid sequence: CASSQNTKGYTF.

This chain links TRBV6-6 with TRBJ2-1, with 9 bases lining up with TRBD2. The junction had 9 bases not matched to a gene; V was cut back by 2 bases and J by 7 bases. Germline V gene data show CDR1 as MNHNY and CDR2 as SVGAGI (reference sequence). The CDR3 is 16 amino acids. CDR3 protein: CASSYGNSAGGNEQFF. DNA of the CDR3: TGTGCCAGCAGTTACGGTAACTCAGCGGGAGGTAATGAGCAGTTCTTC.